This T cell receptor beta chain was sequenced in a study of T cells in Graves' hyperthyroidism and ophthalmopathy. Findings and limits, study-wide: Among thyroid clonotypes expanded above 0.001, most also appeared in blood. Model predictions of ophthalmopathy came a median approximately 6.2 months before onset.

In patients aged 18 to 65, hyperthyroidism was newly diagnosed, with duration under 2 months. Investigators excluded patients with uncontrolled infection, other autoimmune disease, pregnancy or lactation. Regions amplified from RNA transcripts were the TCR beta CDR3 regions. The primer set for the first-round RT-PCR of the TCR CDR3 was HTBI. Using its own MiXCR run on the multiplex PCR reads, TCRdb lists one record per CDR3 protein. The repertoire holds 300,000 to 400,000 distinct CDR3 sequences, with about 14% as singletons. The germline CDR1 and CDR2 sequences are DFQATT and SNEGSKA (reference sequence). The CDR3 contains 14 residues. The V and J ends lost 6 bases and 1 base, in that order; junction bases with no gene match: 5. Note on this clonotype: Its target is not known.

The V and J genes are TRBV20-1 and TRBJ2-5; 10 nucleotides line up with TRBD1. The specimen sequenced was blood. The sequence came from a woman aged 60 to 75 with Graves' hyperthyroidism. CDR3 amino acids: CSAYDRGPQETQYF. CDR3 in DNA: TGCAGTGCCTATGACAGGGGGCCCCAAGAGACCCAGTACTTC.